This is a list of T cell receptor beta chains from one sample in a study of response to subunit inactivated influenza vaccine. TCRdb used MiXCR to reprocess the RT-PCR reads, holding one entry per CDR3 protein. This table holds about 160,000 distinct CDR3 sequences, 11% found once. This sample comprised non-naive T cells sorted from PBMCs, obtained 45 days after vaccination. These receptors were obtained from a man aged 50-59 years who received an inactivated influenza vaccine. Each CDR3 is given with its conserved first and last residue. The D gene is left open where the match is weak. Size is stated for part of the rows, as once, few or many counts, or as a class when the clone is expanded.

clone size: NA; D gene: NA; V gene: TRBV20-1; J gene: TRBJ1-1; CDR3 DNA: TGCAGTGCCCGTGGGGATAACGAAGCTTTCTTT; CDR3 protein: CSARGDNEAFF
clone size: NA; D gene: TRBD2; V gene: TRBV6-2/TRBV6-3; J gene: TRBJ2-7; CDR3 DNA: TGTGCCAGCAGCGAGACTAGCGGGAGCTACGAGCAGTACTTC; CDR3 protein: CASSETSGSYEQYF
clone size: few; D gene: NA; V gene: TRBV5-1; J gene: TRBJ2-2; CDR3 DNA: TGCGCCAGCAGCTGGGACAACCCGAACACCGGGGAGCTGTTTTTT; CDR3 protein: CASSWDNPNTGELFF
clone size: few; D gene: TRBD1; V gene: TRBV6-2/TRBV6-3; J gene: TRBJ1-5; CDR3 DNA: TGTGCCAGCGGGCAGTTGCAGGGGGCGCCGCCCCAGCATTTT; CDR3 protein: CASGQLQGAPPQHF
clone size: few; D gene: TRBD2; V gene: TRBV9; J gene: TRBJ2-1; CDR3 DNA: TGTGCCAGCAGTCCACTAGCGGGAGCAAACAATGAGCAGTTCTTC; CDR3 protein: CASSPLAGANNEQFF
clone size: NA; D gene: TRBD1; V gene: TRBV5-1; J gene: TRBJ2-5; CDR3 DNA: TGCGCCAGCAGCTTCCGAGGACAGGGACAGGGAGAGACCCAGTACTTC; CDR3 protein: CASSFRGQGQGETQYF
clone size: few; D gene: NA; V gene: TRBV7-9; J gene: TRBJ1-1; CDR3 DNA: TGTGCCAGCAGCTTAGATGGGAGGACTGAAGCTTTCTTT; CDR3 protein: CASSLDGRTEAFF
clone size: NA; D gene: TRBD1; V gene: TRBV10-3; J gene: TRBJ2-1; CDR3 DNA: TGTGCCATCAGGGGGACAGACTACAATGAGCAGTTCTTC; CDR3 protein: CAIRGTDYNEQFF
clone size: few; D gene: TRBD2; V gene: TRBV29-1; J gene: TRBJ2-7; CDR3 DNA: TGCAGCGTGGGGGCCCGGTTGAGCGGGAGGGCCGGAGAGCAGTACTTC; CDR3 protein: CSVGARLSGRAGEQYF
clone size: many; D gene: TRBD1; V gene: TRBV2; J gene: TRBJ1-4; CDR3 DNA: TGTGCCAGCAGTGCGACCGGGACAGTTCGTGAAAAACTGTTTTTT; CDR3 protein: CASSATGTVREKLFF
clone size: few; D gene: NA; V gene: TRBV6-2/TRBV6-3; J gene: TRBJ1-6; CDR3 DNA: TGTGCCAGCAGTTACTCCCCCCGGACTTATAATTCACCCCTCCACTTT; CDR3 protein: CASSYSPRTYNSPLHF
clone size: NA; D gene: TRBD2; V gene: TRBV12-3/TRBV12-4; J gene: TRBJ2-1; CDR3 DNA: TGTGCCAGCACCACCTTAGCGGGAGTGGGGAATGAGCAGTTCTTC; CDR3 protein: CASTTLAGVGNEQFF
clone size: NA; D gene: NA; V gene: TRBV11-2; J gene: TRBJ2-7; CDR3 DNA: TGTGCCAGCAGCTTAATTTGGTACGAGCAGTACTTC; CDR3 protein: CASSLIWYEQYF
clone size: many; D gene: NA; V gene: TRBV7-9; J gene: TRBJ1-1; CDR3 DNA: TGTGCCAGCAGCGCCCAGGCCCTGAACACTGAAGCTTTCTTT; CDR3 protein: CASSAQALNTEAFF
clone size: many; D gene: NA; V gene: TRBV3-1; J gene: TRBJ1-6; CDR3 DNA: TGTGCCAGCAGCCCGCCGACAGTGAATTCACCCCTCCACTTT; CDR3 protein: CASSPPTVNSPLHF
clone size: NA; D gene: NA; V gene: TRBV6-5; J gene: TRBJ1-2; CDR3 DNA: TGTGCCAGCAGTTACCTACAGGGAGGAAGAGGTGGCTACACCTTC; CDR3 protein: CASSYLQGGRGGYTF
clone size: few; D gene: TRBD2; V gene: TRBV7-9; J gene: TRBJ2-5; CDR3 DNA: TGTGCCAGCACCCAGCGGGGCGGGGAAGAGACCCAGTACTTC; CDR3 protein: CASTQRGGEETQYF
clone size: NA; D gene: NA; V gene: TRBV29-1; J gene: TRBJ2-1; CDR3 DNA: TGCAGCATTCACCACGGCTCCTACAATGAGCAGTTCTTC; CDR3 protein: CSIHHGSYNEQFF
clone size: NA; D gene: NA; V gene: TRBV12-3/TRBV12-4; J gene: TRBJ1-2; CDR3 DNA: TGTGCCAGCGCACGGTGGTCAGACTATGGCTACACCTTC; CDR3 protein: CASARWSDYGYTF
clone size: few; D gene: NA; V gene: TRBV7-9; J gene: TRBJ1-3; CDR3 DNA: TGTGCCAGCAGCTTAGAAGGGTCACTCTCTGGAAACACCATATATTTT; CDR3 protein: CASSLEGSLSGNTIYF
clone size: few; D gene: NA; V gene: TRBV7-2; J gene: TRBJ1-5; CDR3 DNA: TGTGCCAGCAGCCGCACTACACTGAGCAATCAGCCCCAGCATTTT; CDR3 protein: CASSRTTLSNQPQHF
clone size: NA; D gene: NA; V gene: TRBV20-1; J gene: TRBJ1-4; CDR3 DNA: TGCAGTGCTATTATCCGGCAGGGCAGAGAAAAACTGTTTTTT; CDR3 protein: CSAIIRQGREKLFF
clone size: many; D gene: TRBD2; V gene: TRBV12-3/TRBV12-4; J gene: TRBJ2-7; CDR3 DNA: TGTGCCAGCAGTTTAATCCCGTTAGCGGGAGAAACCTACGAGCAGTACTTC; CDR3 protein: CASSLIPLAGETYEQYF
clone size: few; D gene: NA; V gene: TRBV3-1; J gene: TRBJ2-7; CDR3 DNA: TGTGCCAGCAGCCAAGGAACTGGGGGCATGTACGAGCAGTACTTC; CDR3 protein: CASSQGTGGMYEQYF
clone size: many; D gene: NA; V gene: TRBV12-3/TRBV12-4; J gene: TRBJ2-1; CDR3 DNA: TGTGCCAGCAGTTTAGGGCGGGGGCGTGCCTACAATGAGCAGTTCTTC; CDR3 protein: CASSLGRGRAYNEQFF
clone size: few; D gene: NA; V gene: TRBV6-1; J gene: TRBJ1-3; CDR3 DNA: TGTGCCAGCAGAGGAACCTACTCTGGAAACACCATATATTTT; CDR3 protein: CASRGTYSGNTIYF
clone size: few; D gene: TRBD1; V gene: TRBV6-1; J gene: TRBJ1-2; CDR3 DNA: TGTGCCAGCAGTGAAAGGTGGACAGGCTATGGCTACACCTTC; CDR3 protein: CASSERWTGYGYTF
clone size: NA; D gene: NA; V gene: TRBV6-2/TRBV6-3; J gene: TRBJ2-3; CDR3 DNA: TGTGCCAGCATCCGGGACCAAACAACAGATACGCAGTATTTT; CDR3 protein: CASIRDQTTDTQYF
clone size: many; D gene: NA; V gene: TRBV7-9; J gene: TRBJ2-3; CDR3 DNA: TGTGCCAGCACCGATCACCCGGGCCAGGTCACAGATACGCAGTATTTT; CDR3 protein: CASTDHPGQVTDTQYF
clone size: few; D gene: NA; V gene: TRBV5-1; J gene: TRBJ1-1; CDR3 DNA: TGCGCCAGCAGCTTGGAGTTGGTTGGCACTGAAGCTTTCTTT; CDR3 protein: CASSLELVGTEAFF
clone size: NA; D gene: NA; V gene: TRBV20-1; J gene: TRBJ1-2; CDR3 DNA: TGCAGTGCTGAGGGGAGGGACGGCTACACCTTC; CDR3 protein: CSAEGRDGYTF
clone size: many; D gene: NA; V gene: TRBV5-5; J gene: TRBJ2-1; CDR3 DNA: TGTGCCAGTTACTCGGGGCAGACCTACAATGAGCAGTTCTTC; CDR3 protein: CASYSGQTYNEQFF
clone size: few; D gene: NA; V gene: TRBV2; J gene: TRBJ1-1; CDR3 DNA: TGTGCCAGCCGGATGAACACTGAAGCTTTCTTT; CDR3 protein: CASRMNTEAFF